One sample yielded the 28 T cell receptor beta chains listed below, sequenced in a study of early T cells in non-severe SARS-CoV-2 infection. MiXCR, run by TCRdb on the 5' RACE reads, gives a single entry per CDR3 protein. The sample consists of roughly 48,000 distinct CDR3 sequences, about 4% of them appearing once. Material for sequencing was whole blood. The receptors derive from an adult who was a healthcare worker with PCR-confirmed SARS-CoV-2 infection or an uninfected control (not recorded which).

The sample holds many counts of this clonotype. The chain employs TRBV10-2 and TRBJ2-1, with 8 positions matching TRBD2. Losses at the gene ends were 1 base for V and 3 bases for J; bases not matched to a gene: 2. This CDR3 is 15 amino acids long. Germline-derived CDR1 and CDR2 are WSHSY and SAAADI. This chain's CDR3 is CASSEFSGDYNEQFF. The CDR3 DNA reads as TGCGCCAGCAGTGAGTTTAGCGGGGACTACAATGAGCAGTTCTTC.

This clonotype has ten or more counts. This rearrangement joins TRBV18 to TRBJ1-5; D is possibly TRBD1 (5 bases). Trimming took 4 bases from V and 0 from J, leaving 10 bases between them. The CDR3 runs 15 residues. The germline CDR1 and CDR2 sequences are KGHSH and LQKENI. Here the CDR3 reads CASSLQGHSNQPQHF. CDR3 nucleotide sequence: TGTGCCAGCTCACTTCAGGGCCATAGCAATCAGCCCCAGCATTTT.

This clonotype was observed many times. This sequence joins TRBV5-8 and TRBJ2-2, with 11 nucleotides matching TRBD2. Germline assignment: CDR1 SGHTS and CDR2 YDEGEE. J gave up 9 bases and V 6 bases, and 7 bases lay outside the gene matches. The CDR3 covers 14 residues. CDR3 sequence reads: CASIRLAGYRELFF. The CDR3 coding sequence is TGTGCCAGCATCAGACTAGCGGGGTACCGGGAGCTGTTTTTT.

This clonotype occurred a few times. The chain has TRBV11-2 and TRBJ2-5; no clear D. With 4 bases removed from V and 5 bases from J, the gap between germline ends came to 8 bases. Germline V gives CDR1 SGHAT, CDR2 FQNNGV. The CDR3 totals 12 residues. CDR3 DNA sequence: TGTGCCAGCAGCTCCCTTGAGGAGACCCAGTACTTC. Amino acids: CASSSLEETQYF.

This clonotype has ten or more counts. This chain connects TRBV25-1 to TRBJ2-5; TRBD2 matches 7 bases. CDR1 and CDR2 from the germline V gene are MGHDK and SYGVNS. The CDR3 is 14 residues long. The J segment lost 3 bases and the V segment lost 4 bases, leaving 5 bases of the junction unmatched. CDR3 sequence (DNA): TGTGCCAGCAGTGTACGGGGAGGGGAAGAGACCCAGTACTTC. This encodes CASSVRGGEETQYF. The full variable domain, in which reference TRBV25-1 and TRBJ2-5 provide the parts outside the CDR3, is EADIYQTPRYLVIGTGKKITLECSQTMGHDKMYWYQQDPGMELHLIHYSYGVNSTEKGDLSSESTVSRIRTEHFPLTLESARPSHTSQYLCASSVRGGEETQYFGPGTRLLVL.

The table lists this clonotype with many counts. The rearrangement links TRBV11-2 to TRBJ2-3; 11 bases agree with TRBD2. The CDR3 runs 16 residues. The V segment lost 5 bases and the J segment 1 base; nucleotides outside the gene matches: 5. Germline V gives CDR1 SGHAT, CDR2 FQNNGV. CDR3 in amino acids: CASSPLLAGGTDTQYF. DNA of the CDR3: TGTGCCAGCAGCCCCCTACTAGCGGGGGGCACAGATACGCAGTATTTT.

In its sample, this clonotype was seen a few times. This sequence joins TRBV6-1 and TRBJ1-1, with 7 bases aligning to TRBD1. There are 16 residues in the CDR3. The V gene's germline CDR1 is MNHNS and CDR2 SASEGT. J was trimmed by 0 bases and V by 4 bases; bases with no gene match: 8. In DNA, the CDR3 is TGTGCCAGCAGTGGACAGGGCTCCAATTTGAACACTGAAGCTTTCTTT. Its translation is CASSGQGSNLNTEAFF.

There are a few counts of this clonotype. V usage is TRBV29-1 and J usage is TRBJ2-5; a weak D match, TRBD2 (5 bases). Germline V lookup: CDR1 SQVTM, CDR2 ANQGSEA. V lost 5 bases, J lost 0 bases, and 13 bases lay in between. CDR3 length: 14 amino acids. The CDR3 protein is CSVRTDSYQETQYF. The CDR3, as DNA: TGCAGCGTTCGGACGGACTCGTACCAAGAGACCCAGTACTTC.

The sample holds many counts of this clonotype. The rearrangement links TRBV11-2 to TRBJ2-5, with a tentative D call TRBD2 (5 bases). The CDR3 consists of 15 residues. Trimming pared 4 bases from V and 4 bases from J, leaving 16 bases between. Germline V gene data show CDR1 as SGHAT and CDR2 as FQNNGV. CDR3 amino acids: CASSSNPQGGETQYF. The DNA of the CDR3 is TGTGCCAGCAGCTCCAACCCTCAAGGAGGAGAGACCCAGTACTTC.

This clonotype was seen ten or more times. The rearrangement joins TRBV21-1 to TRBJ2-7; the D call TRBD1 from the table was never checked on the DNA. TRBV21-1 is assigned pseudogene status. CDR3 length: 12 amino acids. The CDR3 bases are TGTGCCAGCAGCAAAGAGGGGGTCGAGCAGTACTTC. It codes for CASSKEGVEQYF.

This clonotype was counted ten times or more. CDR3 loop: CASSYSIGTYTGELFF. CDR3 bases: TGTGCCAGCAGTTACTCGATCGGGACTTACACCGGGGAGCTGTTTTTT. The chain employs TRBV6-2 or TRBV6-3 and TRBJ2-2, with D possibly TRBD2 on 6 matching bases. Germline V gene sequence: CDR1 MNHEY, CDR2 SVGEGT. Trimming left V 0 bases short and J 3 bases short, with 11 bases between. The CDR3 consists of 16 residues.

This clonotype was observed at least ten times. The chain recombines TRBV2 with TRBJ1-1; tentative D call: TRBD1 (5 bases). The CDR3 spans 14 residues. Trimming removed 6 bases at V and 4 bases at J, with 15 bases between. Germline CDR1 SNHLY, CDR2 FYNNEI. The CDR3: CASSPGGGITEAFF. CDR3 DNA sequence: TGTGCCAGCAGCCCCGGTGGGGGGATCACTGAAGCTTTCTTT.

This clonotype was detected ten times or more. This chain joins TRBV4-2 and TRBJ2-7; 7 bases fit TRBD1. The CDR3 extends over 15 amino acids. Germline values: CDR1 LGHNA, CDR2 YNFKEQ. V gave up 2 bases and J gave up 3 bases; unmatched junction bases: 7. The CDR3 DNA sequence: TGTGCCAGCAGCCAACCGGGACAGAGGAACTACGAGCAGTACTTC. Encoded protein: CASSQPGQRNYEQYF.

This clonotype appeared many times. In nucleotides, the CDR3 is TGTGCCAGCAGCCAAAGTAAAGGGACAGGGGGCCCCTATGGCTACACCTTC. Amino acids: CASSQSKGTGGPYGYTF. The chain has TRBV4-2 and TRBJ1-2; TRBD1 matches at 12 bases. V gave up 2 bases and J gave up 4 bases; unmatched junction bases: 8. The germline V gene has CDR1 LGHNA and CDR2 YNFKEQ. The CDR3 consists of 17 residues.

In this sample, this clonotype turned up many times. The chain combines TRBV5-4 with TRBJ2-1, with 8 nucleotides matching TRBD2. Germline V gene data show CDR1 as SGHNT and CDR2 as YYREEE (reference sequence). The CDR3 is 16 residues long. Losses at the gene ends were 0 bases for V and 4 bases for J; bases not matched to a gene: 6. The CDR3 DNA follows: TGTGCCAGCAGCTTGGGATCCACTAGCGGATACAATGAGCAGTTCTTC. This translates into CASSLGSTSGYNEQFF.

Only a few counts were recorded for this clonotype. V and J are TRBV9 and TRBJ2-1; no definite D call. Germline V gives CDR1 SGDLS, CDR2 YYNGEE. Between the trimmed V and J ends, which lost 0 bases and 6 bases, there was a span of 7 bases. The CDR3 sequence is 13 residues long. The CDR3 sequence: CASSVALVNEQFF. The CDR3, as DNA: TGTGCCAGCAGCGTAGCCCTAGTCAATGAGCAGTTCTTC.

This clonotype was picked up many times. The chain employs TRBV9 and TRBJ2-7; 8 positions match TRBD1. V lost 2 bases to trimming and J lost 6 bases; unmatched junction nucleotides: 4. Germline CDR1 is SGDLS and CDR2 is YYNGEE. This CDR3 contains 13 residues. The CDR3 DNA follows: TGTGCCAGCAGCGTGACAGGGGCTGGCGAGCAGTACTTC. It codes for CASSVTGAGEQYF.

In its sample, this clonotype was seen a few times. In DNA form, the CDR3 reads TGTGCCAGCAGTGACTACCTACTAGCGGGGGATCACAATGAGCAGTTCTTC. Translating gives CASSDYLLAGDHNEQFF. The chain recombines TRBV2 with TRBJ2-1, with 11 positions matching TRBD2. V dropped 3 bases and J dropped 5; count of bases not matched to a gene: 9. The germline V gene has CDR1 SNHLY and CDR2 FYNNEI. This CDR3 has 17 residues.

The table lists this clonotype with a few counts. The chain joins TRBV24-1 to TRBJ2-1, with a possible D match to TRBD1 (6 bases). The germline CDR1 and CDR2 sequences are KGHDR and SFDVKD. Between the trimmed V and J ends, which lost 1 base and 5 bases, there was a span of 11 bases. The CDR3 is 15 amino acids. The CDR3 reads CATSDLGQTDNEQFF. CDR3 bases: TGTGCCACCAGTGATTTAGGACAGACAGACAATGAGCAGTTCTTC.

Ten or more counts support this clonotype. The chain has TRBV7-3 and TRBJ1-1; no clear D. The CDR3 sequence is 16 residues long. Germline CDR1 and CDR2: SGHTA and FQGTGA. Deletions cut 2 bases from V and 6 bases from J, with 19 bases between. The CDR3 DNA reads TGTGCCAGCAGCTTACGACGCCCTCGGCTTCACGCTGAAGCTTTCTTT. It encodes CASSLRRPRLHAEAFF.

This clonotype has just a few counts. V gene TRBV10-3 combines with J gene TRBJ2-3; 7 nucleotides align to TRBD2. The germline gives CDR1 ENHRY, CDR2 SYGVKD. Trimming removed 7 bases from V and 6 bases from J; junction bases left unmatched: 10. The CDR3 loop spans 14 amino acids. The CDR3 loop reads CAINQAGVEDTQYF. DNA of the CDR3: TGTGCCATCAATCAGGCGGGAGTGGAGGATACGCAGTATTTT.

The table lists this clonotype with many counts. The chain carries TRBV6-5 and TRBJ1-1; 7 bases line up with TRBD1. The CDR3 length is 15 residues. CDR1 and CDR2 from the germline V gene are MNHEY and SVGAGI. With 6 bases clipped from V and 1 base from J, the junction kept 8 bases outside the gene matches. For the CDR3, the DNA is TGTGCCAGCAGGACCACAGGGGAGGGGAACACTGAAGCTTTCTTT. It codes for CASRTTGEGNTEAFF.

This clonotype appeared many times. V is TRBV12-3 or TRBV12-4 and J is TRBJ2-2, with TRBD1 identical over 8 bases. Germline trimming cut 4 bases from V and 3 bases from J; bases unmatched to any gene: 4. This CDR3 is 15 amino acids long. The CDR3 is CASSSQGADTGELFF. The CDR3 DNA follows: TGTGCCAGCAGTTCCCAGGGGGCGGACACCGGGGAGCTGTTTTTT.

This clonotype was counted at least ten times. CDR3 nucleotides: TGTGCCAGCAGCGCAATGCAGGGTCCCGATACGCAGTATTTT. Its translation: CASSAMQGPDTQYF. The genes are TRBV9 and TRBJ2-3, with D tentatively TRBD1 (5 bases). The CDR3 is 14 amino acids. The V end lost 3 bases, the J end lost 6 bases, and 14 bases lay between the germline ends. In germline, CDR1 is SGDLS, CDR2 YYNGEE.

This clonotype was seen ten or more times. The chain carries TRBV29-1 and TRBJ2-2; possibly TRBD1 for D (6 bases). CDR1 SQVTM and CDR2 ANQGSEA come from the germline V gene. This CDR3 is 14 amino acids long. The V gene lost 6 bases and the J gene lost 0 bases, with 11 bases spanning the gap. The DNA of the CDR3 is TGCAGCGTCGGGACAACGCCGAACACCGGGGAGCTGTTTTTT. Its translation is CSVGTTPNTGELFF.

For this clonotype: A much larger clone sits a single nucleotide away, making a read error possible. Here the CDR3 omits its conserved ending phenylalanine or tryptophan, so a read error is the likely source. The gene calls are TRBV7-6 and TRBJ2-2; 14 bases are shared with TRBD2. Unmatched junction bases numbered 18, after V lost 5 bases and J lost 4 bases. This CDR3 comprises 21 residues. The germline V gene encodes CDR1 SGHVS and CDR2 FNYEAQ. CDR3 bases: TGTGCCAGCAGCCACGCCCGCCATGGGACTAGCGGGAGAAGCGTCACCGGGGAGCTGTTTTTA. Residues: CASSHARHGTSGRSVTGELFL.

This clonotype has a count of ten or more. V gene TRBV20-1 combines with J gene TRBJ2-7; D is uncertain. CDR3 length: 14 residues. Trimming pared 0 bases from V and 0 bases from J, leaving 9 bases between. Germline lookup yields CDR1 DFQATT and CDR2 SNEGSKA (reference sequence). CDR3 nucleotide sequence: TGCAGTGCTAGAGATCGGCAGGACTCCTACGAGCAGTACTTC. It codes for CSARDRQDSYEQYF.

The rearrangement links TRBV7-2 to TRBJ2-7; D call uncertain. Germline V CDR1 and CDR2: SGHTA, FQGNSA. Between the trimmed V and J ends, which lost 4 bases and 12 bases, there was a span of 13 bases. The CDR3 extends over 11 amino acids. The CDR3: CASSSLGPTYF. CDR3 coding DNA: TGTGCCAGCAGCTCCCTTGGACCTACGTACTTC.